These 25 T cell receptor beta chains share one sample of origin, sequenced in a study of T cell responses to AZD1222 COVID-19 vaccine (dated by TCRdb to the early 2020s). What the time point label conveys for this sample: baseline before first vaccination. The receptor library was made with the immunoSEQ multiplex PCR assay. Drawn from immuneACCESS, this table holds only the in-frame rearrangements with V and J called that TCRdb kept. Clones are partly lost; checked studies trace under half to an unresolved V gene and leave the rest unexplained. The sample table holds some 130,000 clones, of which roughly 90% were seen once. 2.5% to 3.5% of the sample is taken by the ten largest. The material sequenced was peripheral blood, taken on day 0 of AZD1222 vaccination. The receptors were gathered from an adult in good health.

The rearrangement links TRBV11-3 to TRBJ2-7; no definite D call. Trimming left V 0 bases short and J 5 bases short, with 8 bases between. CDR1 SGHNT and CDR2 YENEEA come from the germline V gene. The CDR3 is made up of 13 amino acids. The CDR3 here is CASSLDLANEQYF. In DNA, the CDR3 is TGTGCCAGCAGCTTAGATTTGGCAAACGAGCAGTACTTC. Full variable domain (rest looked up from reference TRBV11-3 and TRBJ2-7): EAGVVQSPRYKIIEKKQPVAFWCNPISGHNTLYWYLQNLGQGPELLIRYENEEAVDDSQLPKDRFSAERLKGVDSTLKIQPAELGDSAVYLCASSLDLANEQYFGPGTRLTVT.

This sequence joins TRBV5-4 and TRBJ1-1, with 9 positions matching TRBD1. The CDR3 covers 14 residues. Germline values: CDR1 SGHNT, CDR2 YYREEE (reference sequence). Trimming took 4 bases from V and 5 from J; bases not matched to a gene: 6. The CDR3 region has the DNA TGTGCCAGCAGCACGACAGGGGGGCGGACTGAAGCTTTCTTT. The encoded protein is CASSTTGGRTEAFF.

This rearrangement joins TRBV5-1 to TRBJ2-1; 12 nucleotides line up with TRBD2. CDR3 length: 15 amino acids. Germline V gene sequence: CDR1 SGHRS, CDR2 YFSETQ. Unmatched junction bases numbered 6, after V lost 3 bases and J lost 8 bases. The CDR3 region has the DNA TGCGCCAGCAGCTCTAGCGGGAGGGCCATAGATGAGCAGTTCTTC. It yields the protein CASSSSGRAIDEQFF.

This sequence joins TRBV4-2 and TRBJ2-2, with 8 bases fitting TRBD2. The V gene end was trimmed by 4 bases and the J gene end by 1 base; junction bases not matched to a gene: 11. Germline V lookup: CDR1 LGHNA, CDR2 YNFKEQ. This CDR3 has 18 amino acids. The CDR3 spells CASSRDLPGLGNTGELFF. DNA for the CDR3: TGTGCCAGCAGCCGAGATCTTCCGGGACTAGGGAACACCGGGGAGCTGTTTTTT.

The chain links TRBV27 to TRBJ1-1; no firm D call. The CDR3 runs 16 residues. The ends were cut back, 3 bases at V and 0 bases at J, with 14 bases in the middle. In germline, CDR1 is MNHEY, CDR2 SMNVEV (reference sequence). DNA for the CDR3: TGTGCCAGCAGTTTCGATCGAAAACGGATGAACACTGAAGCTTTCTTT. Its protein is CASSFDRKRMNTEAFF.

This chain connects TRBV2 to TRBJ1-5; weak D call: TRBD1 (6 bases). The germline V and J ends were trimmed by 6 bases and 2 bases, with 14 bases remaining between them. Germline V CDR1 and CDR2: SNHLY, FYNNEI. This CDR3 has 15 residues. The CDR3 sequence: CASSPTGRGNQPQHF. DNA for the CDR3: TGTGCCAGCAGCCCAACAGGGAGGGGCAATCAGCCCCAGCATTTT.

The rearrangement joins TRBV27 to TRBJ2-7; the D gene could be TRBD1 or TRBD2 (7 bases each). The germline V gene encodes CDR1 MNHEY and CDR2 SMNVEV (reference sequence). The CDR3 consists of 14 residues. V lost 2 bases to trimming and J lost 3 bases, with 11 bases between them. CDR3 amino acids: CASSLTGEGYEQYF. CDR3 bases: TGTGCCAGCAGTTTAACAGGGGAGGGCTACGAGCAGTACTTC.

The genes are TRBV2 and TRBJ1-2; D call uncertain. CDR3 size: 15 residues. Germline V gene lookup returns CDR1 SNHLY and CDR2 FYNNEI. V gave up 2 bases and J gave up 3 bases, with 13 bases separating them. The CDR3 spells CASSEPLASHYGYTF. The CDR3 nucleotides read TGTGCCAGCAGTGAACCGTTGGCGTCGCACTATGGCTACACCTTC.

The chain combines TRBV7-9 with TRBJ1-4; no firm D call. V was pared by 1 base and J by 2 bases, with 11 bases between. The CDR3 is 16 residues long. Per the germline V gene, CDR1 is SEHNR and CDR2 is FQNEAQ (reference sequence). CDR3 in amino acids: CASSLGTSATNEKLFF. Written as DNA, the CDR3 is TGTGCCAGCAGCTTAGGGACCTCGGCGACTAATGAAAAACTGTTTTTT.

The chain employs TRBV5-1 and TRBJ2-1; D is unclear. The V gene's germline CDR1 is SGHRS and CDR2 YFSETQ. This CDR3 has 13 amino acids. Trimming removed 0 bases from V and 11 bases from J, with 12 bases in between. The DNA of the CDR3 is TGCGCCAGCAGCTTGGAGATGGGCGCGAAGCAGTTCTTC. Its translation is CASSLEMGAKQFF.

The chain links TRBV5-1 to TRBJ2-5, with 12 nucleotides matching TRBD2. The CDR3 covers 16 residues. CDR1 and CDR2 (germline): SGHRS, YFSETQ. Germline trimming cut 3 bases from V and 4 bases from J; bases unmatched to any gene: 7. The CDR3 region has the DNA TGCGCCAGCAGCTGGTTGACTAGCGGGAGTTTAGAGACCCAGTACTTC. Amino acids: CASSWLTSGSLETQYF.

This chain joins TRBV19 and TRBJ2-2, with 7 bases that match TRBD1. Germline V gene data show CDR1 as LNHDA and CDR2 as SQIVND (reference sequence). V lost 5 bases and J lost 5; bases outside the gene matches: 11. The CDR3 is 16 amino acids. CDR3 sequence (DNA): TGTGCCAGTAGTGCCCTGACAGGGCGATTGACCGGGGAGCTGTTTTTT. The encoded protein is CASSALTGRLTGELFF.

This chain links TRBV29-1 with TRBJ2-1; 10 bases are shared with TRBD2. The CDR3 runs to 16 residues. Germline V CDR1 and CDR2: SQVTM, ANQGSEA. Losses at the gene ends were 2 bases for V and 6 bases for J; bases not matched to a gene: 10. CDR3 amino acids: CSVEMKSLAGTNEQFF. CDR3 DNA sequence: TGCAGCGTTGAAATGAAGTCACTAGCGGGGACCAATGAGCAGTTCTTC.

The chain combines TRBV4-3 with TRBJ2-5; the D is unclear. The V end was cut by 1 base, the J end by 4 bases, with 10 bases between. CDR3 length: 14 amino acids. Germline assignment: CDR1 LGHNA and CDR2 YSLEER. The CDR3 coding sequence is TGCGCCAGCAGCCAAGTCCGCCAATCAGAGACCCAGTACTTC. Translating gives CASSQVRQSETQYF.

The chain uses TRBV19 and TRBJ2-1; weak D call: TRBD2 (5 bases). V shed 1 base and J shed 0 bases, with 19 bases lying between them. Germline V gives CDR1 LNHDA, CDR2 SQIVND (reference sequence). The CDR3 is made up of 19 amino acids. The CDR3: CASSIGTDDDLSSYNEQFF. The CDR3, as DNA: TGTGCCAGTAGTATAGGGACTGACGACGATCTCAGCTCCTACAATGAGCAGTTCTTC.

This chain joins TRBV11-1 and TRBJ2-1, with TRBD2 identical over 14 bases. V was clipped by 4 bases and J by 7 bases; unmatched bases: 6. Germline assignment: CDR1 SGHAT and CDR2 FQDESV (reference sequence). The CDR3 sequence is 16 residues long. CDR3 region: CASSSGLAGGENEQFF. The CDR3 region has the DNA TGTGCCAGCAGCTCCGGACTAGCGGGAGGAGAGAATGAGCAGTTCTTC.

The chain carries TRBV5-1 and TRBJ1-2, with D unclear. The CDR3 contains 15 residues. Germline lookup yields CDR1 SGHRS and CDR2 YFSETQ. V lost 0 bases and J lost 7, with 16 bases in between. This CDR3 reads CASSLDQANLGGYTF. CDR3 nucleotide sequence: TGCGCCAGCAGCTTGGATCAGGCAAACTTAGGTGGCTACACCTTC. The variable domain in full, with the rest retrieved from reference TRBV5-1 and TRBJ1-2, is KAGVTQTPRYLIKTRGQQVTLSCSPISGHRSVSWYQQTPGQGLQFLFEYFSETQRNKGNFPGRFSGRQFSNSRSEMNVSTLELGDSALYLCASSLDQANLGGYTFGSGTRLTVV.

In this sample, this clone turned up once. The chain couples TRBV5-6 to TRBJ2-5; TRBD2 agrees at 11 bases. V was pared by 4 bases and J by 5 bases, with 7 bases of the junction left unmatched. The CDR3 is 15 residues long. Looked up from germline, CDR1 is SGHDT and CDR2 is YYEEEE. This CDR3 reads CASSGALAGVETQYF. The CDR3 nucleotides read TGTGCCAGCAGCGGCGCACTAGCGGGAGTCGAGACCCAGTACTTC.

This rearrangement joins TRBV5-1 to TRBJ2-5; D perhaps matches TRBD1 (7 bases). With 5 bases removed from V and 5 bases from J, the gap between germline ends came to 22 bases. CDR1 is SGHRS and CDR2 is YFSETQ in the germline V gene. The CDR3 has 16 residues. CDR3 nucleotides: TGCGCCAGCAGACCCAACCGGGACAGAGGGGGGGAGACCCAGTACTTC. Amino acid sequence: CASRPNRDRGGETQYF.

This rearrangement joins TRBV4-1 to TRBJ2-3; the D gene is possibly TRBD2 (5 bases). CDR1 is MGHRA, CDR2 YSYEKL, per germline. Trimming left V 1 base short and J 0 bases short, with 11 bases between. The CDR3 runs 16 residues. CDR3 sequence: CASSQAHDYSTDTQYF. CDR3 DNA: TGCGCCAGCAGCCAAGCCCACGACTATAGCACAGATACGCAGTATTTT.

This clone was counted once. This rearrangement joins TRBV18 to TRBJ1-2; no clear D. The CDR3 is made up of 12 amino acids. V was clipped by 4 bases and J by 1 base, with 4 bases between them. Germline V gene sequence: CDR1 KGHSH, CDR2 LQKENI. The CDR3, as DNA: TGTGCCAGCTCACAGGATAACTATGGCTACACCTTC. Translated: CASSQDNYGYTF. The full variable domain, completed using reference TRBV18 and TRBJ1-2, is NAGVMQNPRHLVRRRGQEARLRCSPMKGHSHVYWYRQLPEEGLKFMVYLQKENIIDESGMPKERFSAEFPKEGPSILRIQQVVRGDSAAYFCASSQDNYGYTFGSGTRLTVV.

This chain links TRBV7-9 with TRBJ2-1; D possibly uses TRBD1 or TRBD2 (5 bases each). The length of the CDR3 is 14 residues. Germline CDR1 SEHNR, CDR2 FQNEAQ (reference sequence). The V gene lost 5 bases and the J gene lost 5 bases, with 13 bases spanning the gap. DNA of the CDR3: TGTGCCAGCAGCAGGGACGGGACCCACAATGAGCAGTTCTTC. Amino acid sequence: CASSRDGTHNEQFF.

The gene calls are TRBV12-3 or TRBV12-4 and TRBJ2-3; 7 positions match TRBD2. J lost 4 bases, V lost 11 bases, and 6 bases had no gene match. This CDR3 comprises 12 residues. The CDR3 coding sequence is TGTGCCCAATTCGGGGGGTCAGATACGCAGTATTTT. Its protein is CAQFGGSDTQYF.

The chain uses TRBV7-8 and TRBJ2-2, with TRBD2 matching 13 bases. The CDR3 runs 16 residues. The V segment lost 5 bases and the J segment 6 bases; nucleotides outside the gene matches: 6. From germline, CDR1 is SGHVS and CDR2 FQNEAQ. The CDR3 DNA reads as TGTGCCAGCAGCCTCAGGACTAGCGGGAGCCCCGGGGAGCTGTTTTTT. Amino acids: CASSLRTSGSPGELFF.

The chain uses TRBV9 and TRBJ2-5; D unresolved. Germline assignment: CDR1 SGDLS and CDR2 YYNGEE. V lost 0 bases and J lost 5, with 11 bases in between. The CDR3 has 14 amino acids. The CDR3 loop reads CASSVVSPSETQYF. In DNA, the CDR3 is TGTGCCAGCAGCGTAGTTTCGCCATCGGAGACCCAGTACTTC.